This record covers a single T cell receptor (beta chain). CDR3 length: 15 amino acids. Germline V gene sequence: CDR1 SGHKS, CDR2 YYEKEE (reference sequence). With V trimmed by 4 bases and J by 8 bases, 4 bases remained unmatched. At baseline, cycle 4 day 1, and cycle 7 day 1, blood was sampled. The source of the sample is a study of OX40 agonist ivuxolimab in advanced cancers. The protocol was immunoSEQ multiplex PCR, while the TCRdb copy is restricted to in-frame clones and leaves out a portion. This sample yields tens of thousands of clones, of which roughly 85% are seen a single time; roughly 4.8% belongs to the top ten.

The chain carries TRBV5-5 and TRBJ2-1; 15 bases are shared with TRBD2. Here the sequenced sample was CD4+ or CD8+ T cells sorted from blood, taken in a trial of the OX40 agonist ivuxolimab. The receptor was isolated from an adult with an advanced solid tumor such as melanoma, head and neck, liver or kidney cancer. CDR3 nucleotide sequence: TGTGCCAGCAGCATAGGACTAGCGGGAGGGCATGAGCAGTTCTTC. Amino acids: CASSIGLAGGHEQFF.